A single sample is the source of the 3 T cell receptor beta chains below, sequenced in a study of blood T cell repertoires in COVID-19. The data were produced by immunoSEQ multiplex PCR, yet TCRdb's version contains in-frame clones alone and is incomplete. The sample contains roughly 250,000 clones, about 88% of which appear only once. The material sequenced was peripheral blood. These receptors all stem from a woman in her forties who had recovered from COVID-19.

The chain employs TRBV18 and TRBJ2-2; weak D call: TRBD1 (6 bases). Trimming shortened V by 1 base and J by 2 bases, and 11 bases separated the two germline ends. The CDR3 spans 16 residues. CDR1 is KGHSH, CDR2 LQKENI, per germline. The DNA for the CDR3 is TGTGCCAGCTCACCACTTGGGACAAGTAACACCGGGGAGCTGTTTTTT. Protein sequence: CASSPLGTSNTGELFF.

The CDR3 DNA reads TGTGCCAGCAGCGTCGGTCCGAGCACAGATACGCAGTATTTT. Translating gives CASSVGPSTDTQYF. The chain is built from TRBV9 and TRBJ2-3, with D uncertain. From germline, CDR1 is SGDLS and CDR2 YYNGEE. The CDR3 runs 14 residues. Trimming removed 2 bases at V and 0 bases at J, with 7 bases between.

The chain employs TRBV7-9 and TRBJ2-2; 8 bases fit TRBD1. Germline V gene lookup returns CDR1 SEHNR and CDR2 FQNEAQ (reference sequence). V was pared by 5 bases and J by 7 bases, with 15 bases of the junction left unmatched. This CDR3 comprises 17 residues. The CDR3 bases are TGTGCCAGCAGCCCCCAGGGGGCCGGAAAGTTCGACGGGGAGCTGTTTTTT. The encoded protein is CASSPQGAGKFDGELFF.